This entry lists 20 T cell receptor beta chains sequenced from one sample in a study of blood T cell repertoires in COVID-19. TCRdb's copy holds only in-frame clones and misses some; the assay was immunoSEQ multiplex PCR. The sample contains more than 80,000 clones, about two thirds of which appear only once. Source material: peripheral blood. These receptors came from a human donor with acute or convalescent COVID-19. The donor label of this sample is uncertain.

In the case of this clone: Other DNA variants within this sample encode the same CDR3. The CDR3 loop is CASSPGQVGYTF. As DNA, the CDR3 is TGTGCCAGCAGCCCGGGACAAGTTGGCTACACCTTC. The chain is built from TRBV5-4 and TRBJ1-2; TRBD1 is a possible D gene (6 bases). V lost 4 bases and J 7 bases, leaving 11 bases between the germline ends. The CDR3 has 12 residues. Germline lookup yields CDR1 SGHNT and CDR2 YYREEE (reference sequence). Full variable domain (remainder filled in from reference TRBV5-4 and TRBJ1-2): ETGVTQSPTHLIKTRGQQVTLRCSSQSGHNTVSWYQQALGQGPQFIFQYYREEENGRGNFPPRFSGLQFPNYSSELNVNALELDDSALYLCASSPGQVGYTFGSGTRLTVV.

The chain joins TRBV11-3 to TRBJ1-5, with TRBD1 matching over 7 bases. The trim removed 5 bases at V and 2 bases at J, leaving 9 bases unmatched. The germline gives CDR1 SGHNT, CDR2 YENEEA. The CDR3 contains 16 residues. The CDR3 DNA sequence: TGTGCCAGCAGCCCTAACAGGGGATGGGGCAATCAGCCCCAGCATTTT. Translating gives CASSPNRGWGNQPQHF.

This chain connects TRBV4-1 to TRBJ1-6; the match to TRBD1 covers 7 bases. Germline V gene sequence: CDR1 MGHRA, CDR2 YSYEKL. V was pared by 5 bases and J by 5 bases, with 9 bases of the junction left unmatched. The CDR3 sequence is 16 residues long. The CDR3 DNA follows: TGCGCCAGCAGCAAGAGACAGGGAACAGATAATTCACCCCTCCACTTT. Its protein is CASSKRQGTDNSPLHF.

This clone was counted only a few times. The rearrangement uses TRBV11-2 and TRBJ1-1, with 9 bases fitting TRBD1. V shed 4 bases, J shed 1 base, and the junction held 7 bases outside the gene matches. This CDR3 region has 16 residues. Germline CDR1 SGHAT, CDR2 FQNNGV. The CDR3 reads CASSSATGQGNTEAFF. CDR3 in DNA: TGTGCCAGCAGCTCCGCCACGGGACAGGGGAACACTGAAGCTTTCTTT. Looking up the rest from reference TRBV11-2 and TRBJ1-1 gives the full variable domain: EAGVAQSPRYKIIEKRQSVAFWCNPISGHATLYWYQQILGQGPKLLIQFQNNGVVDDSQLPKDRFSAERLKGVDSTLKIQPAKLEDSAVYLCASSSATGQGNTEAFFGQGTRLTVV.

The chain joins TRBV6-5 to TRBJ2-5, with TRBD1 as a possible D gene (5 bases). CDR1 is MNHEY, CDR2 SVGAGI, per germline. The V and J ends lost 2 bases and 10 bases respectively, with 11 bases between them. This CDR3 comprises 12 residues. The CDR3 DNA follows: TGTGCCAGCAGTTACGGTGGGGCGATCCAGTACTTC. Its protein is CASSYGGAIQYF.

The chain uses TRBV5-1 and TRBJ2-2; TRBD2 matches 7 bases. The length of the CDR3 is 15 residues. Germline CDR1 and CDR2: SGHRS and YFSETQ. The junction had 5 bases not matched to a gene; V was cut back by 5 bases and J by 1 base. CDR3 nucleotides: TGCGCCAGCAGTCAGCGGGGCGAGAACACCGGGGAGCTGTTTTTT. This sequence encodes CASSQRGENTGELFF.

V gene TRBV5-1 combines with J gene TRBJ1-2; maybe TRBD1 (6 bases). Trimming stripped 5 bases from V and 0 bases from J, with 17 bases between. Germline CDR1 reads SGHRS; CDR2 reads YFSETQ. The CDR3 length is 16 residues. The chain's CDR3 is CASSVRKGDANYGYTF. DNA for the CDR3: TGCGCCAGCAGTGTTAGAAAGGGGGACGCTAACTATGGCTACACCTTC.

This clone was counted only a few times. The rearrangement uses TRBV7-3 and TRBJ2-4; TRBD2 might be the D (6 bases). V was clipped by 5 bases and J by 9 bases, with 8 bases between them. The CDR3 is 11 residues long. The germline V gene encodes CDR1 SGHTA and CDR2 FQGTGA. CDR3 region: CASSGGAIQYF. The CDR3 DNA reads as TGTGCCAGCAGCGGAGGGGCCATTCAGTACTTC.

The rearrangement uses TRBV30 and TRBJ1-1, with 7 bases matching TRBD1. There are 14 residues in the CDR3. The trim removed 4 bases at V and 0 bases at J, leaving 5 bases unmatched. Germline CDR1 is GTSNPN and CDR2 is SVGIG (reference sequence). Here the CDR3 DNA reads TGTGCCTGGAAACCGGGACAGCTGAACACTGAAGCTTTCTTT. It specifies CAWKPGQLNTEAFF.

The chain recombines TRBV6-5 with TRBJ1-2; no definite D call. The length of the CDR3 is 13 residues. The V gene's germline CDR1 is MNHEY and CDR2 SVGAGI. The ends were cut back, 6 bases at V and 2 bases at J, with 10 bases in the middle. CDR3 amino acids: CASRPTGNYGYTF. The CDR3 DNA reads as TGTGCCAGCAGGCCGACCGGGAACTATGGCTACACCTTC.

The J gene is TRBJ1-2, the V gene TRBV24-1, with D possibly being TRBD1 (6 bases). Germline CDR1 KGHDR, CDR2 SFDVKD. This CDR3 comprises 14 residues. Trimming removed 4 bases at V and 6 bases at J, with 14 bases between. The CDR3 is CATSDPTGNDGYTF. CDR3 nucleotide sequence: TGTGCCACCAGTGACCCAACAGGGAACGATGGCTACACCTTC.

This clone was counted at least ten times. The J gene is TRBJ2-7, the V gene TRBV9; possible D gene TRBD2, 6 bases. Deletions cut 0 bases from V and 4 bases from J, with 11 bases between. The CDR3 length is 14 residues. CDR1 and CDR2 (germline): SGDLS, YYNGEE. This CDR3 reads CASSVAGRDYEQYF. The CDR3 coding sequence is TGTGCCAGCAGCGTAGCAGGGCGGGATTACGAGCAGTACTTC.

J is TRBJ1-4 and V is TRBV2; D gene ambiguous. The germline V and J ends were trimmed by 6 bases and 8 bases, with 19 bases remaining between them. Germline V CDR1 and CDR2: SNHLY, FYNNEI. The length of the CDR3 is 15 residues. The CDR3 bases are TGTGCCAGCAGCCCTCGACCGCAGAGGCAAGAAAAACTGTTTTTT. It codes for CASSPRPQRQEKLFF. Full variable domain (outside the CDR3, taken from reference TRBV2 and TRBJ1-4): EPEVTQTPSHQVTQMGQEVILRCVPISNHLYFYWYRQILGQKVEFLVSFYNNEISEKSEIFDDQFSVERPDGSNFTLKIRSTKLEDSAMYFCASSPRPQRQEKLFFGSGTQLSVL.

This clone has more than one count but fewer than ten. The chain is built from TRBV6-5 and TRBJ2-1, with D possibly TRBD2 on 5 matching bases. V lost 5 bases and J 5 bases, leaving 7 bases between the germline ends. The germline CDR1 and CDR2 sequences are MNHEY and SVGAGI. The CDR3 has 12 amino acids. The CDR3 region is CASSRRDNEQFF. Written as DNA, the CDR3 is TGTGCCAGCAGTAGGCGGGACAATGAGCAGTTCTTC.

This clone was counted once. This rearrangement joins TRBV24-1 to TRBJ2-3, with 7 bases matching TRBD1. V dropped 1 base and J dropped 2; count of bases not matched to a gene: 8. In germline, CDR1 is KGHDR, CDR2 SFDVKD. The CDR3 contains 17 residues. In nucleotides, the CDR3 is TGTGCCACCAGTGATTTTCAGCGGACAGGATACACAGATACGCAGTATTTT. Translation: CATSDFQRTGYTDTQYF.

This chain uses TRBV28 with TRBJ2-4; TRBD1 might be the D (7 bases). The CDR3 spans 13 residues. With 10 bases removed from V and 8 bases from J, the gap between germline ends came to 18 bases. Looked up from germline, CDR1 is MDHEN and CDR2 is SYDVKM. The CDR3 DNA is TGTGCCACCGGACAGGCGTGGGGGGACATTCAGTACTTC. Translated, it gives CATGQAWGDIQYF.

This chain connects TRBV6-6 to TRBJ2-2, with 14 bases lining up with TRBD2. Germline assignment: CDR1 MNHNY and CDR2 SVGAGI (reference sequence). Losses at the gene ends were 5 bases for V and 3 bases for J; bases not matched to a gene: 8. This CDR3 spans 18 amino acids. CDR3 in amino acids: CASSRKGLAGAHTGELFF. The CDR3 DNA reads TGTGCCAGCAGTCGCAAGGGACTAGCGGGGGCCCACACCGGGGAGCTGTTTTTT.

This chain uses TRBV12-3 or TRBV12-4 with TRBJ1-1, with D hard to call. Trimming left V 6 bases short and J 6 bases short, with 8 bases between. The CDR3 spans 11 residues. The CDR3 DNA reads TGTGCCAGCAGGATCAGATCTGAAGCTTTCTTT. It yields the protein CASRIRSEAFF.

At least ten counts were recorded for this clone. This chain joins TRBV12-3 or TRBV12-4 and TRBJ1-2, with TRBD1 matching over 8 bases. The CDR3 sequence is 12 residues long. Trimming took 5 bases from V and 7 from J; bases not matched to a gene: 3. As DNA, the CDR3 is TGTGCCAGCAGTCTGACAGGGGCTGGCTACACCTTC. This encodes CASSLTGAGYTF.

The DNA for the CDR3 is TGTGCCAGCAGCGCTGACAGGGGGAGAGATTACACAGATACGCAGTATTTT. It encodes CASSADRGRDYTDTQYF. The rearrangement links TRBV21-1 to TRBJ2-3; TRBD1, the table's D call, was not compared with the DNA. TRBV21-1 is flagged as a pseudogene. CDR3 length: 17 amino acids.